These 8 T cell receptor beta chains share one sample of origin, sequenced in a study of cytomegalovirus exposure and HLA in healthy donors. This table comes from immunoSEQ multiplex PCR, and its TCRdb copy is limited to in-frame clones, with some not included. The sample shows about 160,000 clones, 90% to 97% of them seen only once. The sequenced material came from PBMCs. Receptor source: a woman under 30 in good health and CMV-seronegative.

The chain employs TRBV7-9 and TRBJ1-1, with D unclear. V was cut by 5 bases and J by 2 bases, with 9 bases left in between. The V gene's germline CDR1 is SEHNR and CDR2 FQNEAQ (reference sequence). The CDR3 is 13 residues long. The CDR3 spells CASSQARNTEAFF. In DNA, the CDR3 is TGTGCCAGCAGCCAAGCGCGTAACACTGAAGCTTTCTTT.

This clone came up once. The chain joins TRBV2 to TRBJ1-2, with TRBD1 matching over 10 bases. The CDR3 has 15 amino acids. Germline CDR1 reads SNHLY; CDR2 reads FYNNEI. J gave up 2 bases and V 1 base, and 1 base lay outside the gene matches. The CDR3 coding sequence is TGTGCCAGCAGTGAAGTGGGACAGGGGAACTATGGCTACACCTTC. Encoded protein: CASSEVGQGNYGYTF.

V is TRBV9 and J is TRBJ2-3; TRBD2 aligns across 9 bases. The germline V gene encodes CDR1 SGDLS and CDR2 YYNGEE. The trim removed 0 bases at V and 4 bases at J, leaving 6 bases unmatched. There are 16 residues in the CDR3. The chain's CDR3 is CASSVEGGGASDTQYF. The DNA of the CDR3 is TGTGCCAGCAGCGTAGAGGGCGGGGGGGCCTCAGATACGCAGTATTTT.

The chain is built from TRBV6-5 and TRBJ2-5; D unclear. This CDR3 region has 14 residues. Trimming took off 2 bases at V and 1 base at J, with 8 bases between the two ends. Germline CDR1 MNHEY, CDR2 SVGAGI. CDR3 coding DNA: TGTGCCAGCAGTTACGGGCAGATCCAAGAGACCCAGTACTTC. Its protein product is CASSYGQIQETQYF.

The chain uses TRBV19 and TRBJ1-2; TRBD1 agrees at 7 bases. CDR3 size: 16 residues. Germline V CDR1 and CDR2: LNHDA, SQIVND (reference sequence). V gave up 2 bases and J gave up 4 bases; unmatched junction bases: 10. CDR3 loop: CASSIYGEGQVYGYTF. CDR3 bases: TGTGCCAGTAGTATATATGGCGAAGGACAGGTCTATGGCTACACCTTC.

V gene TRBV5-1 combines with J gene TRBJ2-6, with D possibly being TRBD1 (5 bases). The length of the CDR3 is 16 residues. Germline V gene data show CDR1 as SGHRS and CDR2 as YFSETQ. V gave up 2 bases and J gave up 0 bases, with 9 bases separating them. The CDR3 region is CASSLPQVSGANVLTF. In DNA, the CDR3 is TGCGCCAGCAGCTTACCACAGGTCTCTGGGGCCAACGTCCTGACTTTC.

This chain joins TRBV2 and TRBJ2-4; perhaps TRBD2 as D (7 bases). Germline values: CDR1 SNHLY, CDR2 FYNNEI. V was cut by 9 bases and J by 7 bases, with 22 bases left in between. This CDR3 is 15 amino acids long. CDR3 bases: TGTGCCAGTTTTTCTTGGGGGGGGGCCGGGAACATTCAGTACTTC. As protein: CASFSWGGAGNIQYF.

The chain recombines TRBV18 with TRBJ2-1; no firm D call. Trimming pared 3 bases from V and 0 bases from J, leaving 9 bases between. This CDR3 region has 15 residues. Germline V lookup: CDR1 KGHSH, CDR2 LQKENI. Here the CDR3 DNA reads TGTGCCAGCTCACCCCAACAGCTCTCCTACAATGAGCAGTTCTTC. Translation: CASSPQQLSYNEQFF.